This T cell receptor beta chain was sequenced during a study of cytomegalovirus exposure and HLA in healthy donors. The study, taken as a whole, reports: Earlier findings revealed that most TCR beta V segments proved productive either about 90% or about 30% of the time.

The PCR employed 60 Vbeta primers together with 13 Jbeta primers. The table came from immunoSEQ multiplex PCR; TCRdb's copy has only in-frame clones and leaves some out. The sample consists of about 210,000 clones, roughly 78% of them appearing once. This CDR3 contains 12 residues. With 4 bases removed from V and 4 bases from J, the gap between germline ends came to 8 bases. Germline CDR1 reads SGHRS; CDR2 reads YFSETQ. Comments on this clone: The antigen is not known.

Sequencing was carried out using PBMCs. This clonotype originated in a boy between 5 and 17 years old in good health and CMV-seronegative. The rearrangement joins TRBV5-1 to TRBJ1-2; D may be TRBD1 (5 bases). The CDR3 coding sequence is TGCGCCAGCAGCGCTGACAGCTATGGCTACACCTTC. Its protein product is CASSADSYGYTF.